The sequence of this TCR beta chain was determined in a study of blood T cell repertoires in COVID-19. The assay was immunoSEQ multiplex PCR, and TCRdb's table has in-frame clones only and misses some. The sample shows some 140,000 clones, 75% to 90% of them seen only once. Germline values: CDR1 LGHDT, CDR2 YNNKEL (reference sequence). The CDR3 length is 18 residues. V dropped 1 base and J dropped 4 bases, with 20 bases sitting between them. Donors in Cohort 3 who had recovered were those with two negative PCRs, healthcare professional clearance, or resolution of their symptoms. This TCR came from a man aged 30 to 45 who had recovered from COVID-19. The specimen sequenced was PBMCs or T cells enriched from blood (not recorded which). The chain carries TRBV3-1 (or the pseudogene TRBV3-2) and TRBJ1-3; D remains ambiguous. CDR3 sequence (DNA): TGTGCCAGCAGCCAAGGACCTGCAAAAAGACAACCAGGAAACACCATATATTTT. Encoded protein: CASSQGPAKRQPGNTIYF.